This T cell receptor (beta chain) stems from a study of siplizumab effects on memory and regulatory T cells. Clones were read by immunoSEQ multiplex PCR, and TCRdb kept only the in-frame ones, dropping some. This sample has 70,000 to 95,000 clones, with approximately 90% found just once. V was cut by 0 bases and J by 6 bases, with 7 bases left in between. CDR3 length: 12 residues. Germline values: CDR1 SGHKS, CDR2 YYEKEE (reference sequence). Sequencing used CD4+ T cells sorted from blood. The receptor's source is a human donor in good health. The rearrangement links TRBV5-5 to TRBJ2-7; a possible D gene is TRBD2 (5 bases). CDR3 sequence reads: CASSLDRGEQYF. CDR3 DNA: TGTGCCAGCAGCTTGGATCGGGGCGAGCAGTACTTC. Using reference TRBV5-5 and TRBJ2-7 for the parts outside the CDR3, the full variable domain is DAGVTQSPTHLIKTRGQQVTLRCSPISGHKSVSWYQQVLGQGPQFIFQYYEKEERGRGNFPDRFSARQFPNYSSELNVNALLLGDSALYLCASSLDRGEQYFGPGTRLTVT.